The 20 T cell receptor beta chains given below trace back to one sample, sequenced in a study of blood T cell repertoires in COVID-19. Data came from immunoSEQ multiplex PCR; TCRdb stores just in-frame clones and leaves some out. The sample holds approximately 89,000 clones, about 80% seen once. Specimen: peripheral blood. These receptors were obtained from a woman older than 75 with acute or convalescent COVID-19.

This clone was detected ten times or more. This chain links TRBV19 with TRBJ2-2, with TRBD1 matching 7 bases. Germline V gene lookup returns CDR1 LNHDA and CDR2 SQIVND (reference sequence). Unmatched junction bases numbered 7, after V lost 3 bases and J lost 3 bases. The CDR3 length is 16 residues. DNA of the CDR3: TGTGCCAGTAGTATGGCAGGGGGTGGATACACCGGGGAGCTGTTTTTT. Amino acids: CASSMAGGGYTGELFF.

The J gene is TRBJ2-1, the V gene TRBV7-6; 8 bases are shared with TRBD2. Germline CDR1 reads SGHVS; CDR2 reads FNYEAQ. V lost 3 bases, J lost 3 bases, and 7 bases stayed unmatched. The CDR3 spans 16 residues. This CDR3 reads CASSLMPSGSYNEQFF. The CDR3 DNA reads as TGTGCCAGCAGCTTGATGCCCAGCGGGAGCTACAATGAGCAGTTCTTC.

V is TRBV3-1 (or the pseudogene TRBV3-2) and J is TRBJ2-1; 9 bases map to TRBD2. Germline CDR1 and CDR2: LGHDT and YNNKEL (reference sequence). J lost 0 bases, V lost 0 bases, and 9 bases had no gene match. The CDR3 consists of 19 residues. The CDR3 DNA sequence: TGTGCCAGCAGCCAAGATCTAGCTAGCGGGGCTAGCTCCTACAATGAGCAGTTCTTC. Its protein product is CASSQDLASGASSYNEQFF.

The CDR3: CAIKLSGQGYEQYF. Written as DNA, the CDR3 is TGTGCCATCAAATTGAGTGGACAGGGTTACGAGCAGTACTTC. The rearrangement uses TRBV6-5 and TRBJ2-7; 8 nucleotides line up with TRBD1. The germline CDR1 and CDR2 sequences are MNHEY and SVGAGI. This CDR3 has 14 residues. V was clipped by 10 bases and J by 4 bases; unmatched bases: 12.

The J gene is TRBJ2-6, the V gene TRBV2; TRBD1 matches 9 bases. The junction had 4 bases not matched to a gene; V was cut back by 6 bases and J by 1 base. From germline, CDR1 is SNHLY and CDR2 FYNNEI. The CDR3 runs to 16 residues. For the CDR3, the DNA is TGTGCCAGCAGAGAGGACAGGGGTTCTGGGGCCAACGTCCTGACTTTC. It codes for CASREDRGSGANVLTF. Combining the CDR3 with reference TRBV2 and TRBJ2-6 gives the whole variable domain EPEVTQTPSHQVTQMGQEVILRCVPISNHLYFYWYRQILGQKVEFLVSFYNNEISEKSEIFDDQFSVERPDGSNFTLKIRSTKLEDSAMYFCASREDRGSGANVLTFGAGSRLTVL.

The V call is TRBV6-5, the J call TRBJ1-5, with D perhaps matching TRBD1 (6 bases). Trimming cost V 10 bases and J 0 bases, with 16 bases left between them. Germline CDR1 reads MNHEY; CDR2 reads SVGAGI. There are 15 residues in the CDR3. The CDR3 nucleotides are TGTGCCATCCAGGACAGACTATATAGCAATCAGCCCCAGCATTTT. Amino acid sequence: CAIQDRLYSNQPQHF.

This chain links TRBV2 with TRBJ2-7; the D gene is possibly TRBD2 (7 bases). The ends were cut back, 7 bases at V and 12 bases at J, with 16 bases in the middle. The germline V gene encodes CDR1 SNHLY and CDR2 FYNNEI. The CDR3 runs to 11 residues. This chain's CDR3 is CASTEGGPGYF. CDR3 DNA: TGTGCCAGCACGGAGGGGGGGCCTGGGTACTTC.

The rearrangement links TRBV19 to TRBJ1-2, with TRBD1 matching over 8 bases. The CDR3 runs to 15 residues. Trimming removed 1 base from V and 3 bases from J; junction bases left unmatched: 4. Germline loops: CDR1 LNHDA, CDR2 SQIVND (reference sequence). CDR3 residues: CASSIVVTGDYGYTF. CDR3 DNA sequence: TGTGCCAGTAGTATAGTCGTGACAGGGGACTATGGCTACACCTTC.

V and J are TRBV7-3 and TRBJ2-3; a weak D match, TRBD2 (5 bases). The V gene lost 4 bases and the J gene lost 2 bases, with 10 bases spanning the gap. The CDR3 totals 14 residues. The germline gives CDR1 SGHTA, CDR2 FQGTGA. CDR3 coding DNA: TGTGCCAGCAGCTCCGCCGGGATCACAGATACGCAGTATTTT. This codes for CASSSAGITDTQYF.

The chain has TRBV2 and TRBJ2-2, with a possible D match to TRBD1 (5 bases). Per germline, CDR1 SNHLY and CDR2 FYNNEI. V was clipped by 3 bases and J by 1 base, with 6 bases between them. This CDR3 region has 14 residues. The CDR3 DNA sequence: TGTGCCAGCAGTGACAGGGAGAACACCGGGGAGCTGTTTTTT. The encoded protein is CASSDRENTGELFF.

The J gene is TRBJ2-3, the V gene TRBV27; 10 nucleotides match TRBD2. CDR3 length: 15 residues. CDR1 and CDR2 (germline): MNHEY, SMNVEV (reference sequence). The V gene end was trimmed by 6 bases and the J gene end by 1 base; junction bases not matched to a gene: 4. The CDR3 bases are TGTGCCAGCAGCCCTACTAGCGGGGGCACAGATACGCAGTATTTT. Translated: CASSPTSGGTDTQYF.

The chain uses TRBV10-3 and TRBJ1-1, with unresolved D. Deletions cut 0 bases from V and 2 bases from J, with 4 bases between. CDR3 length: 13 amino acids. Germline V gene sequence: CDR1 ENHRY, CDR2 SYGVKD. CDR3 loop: CAISESANTEAFF. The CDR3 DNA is TGTGCCATCAGTGAGTCGGCCAACACTGAAGCTTTCTTT.

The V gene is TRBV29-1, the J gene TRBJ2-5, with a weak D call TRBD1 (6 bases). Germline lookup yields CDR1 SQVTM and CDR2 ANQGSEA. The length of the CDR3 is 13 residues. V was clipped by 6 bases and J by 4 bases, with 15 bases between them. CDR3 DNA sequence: TGCAGCGTGGACCACCAGGGGTTAGAGACCCAGTACTTC. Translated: CSVDHQGLETQYF.

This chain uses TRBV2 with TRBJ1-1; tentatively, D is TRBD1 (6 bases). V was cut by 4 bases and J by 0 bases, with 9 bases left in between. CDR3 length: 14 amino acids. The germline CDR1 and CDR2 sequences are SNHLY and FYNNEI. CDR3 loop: CASSATGLNTEAFF. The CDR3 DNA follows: TGTGCCAGCAGTGCGACAGGCCTGAACACTGAAGCTTTCTTT.

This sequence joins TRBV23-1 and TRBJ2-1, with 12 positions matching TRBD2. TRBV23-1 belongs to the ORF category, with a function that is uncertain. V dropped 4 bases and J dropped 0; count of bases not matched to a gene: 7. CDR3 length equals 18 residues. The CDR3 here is CASSRNGLAGNSYNEQFF. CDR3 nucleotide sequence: TGCGCCAGCAGTCGGAACGGACTAGCGGGAAACTCCTACAATGAGCAGTTCTTC.

The DNA of the CDR3 is TGTGCCAGCAGTCGACTCGCCCTCAATGAGCAGTTCTTC. It codes for CASSRLALNEQFF. The chain uses TRBV12-3 or TRBV12-4 and TRBJ2-1, with unresolved D. CDR3 length: 13 residues. V lost 5 bases to trimming and J lost 6 bases, with 11 bases between them.

CDR3 residues: CASGTGLTWAIDTF. In nucleotides, the CDR3 is TGTGCTAGTGGTACTGGACTGACCTGGGCCATCGACACCTTC. The chain links TRBV12-5 to TRBJ1-2; D is unclear. Germline V gene lookup returns CDR1 LGHNT and CDR2 FRNRAP. The CDR3 has 14 amino acids. Trimming shortened V by 5 bases and J by 12 bases, and 22 bases separated the two germline ends.

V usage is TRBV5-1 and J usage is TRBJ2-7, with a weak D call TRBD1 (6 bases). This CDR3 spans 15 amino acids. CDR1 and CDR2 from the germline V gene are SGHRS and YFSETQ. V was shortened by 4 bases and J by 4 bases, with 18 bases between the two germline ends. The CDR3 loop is CASSPGTLGAYEQYF. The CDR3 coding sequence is TGCGCCAGCAGCCCAGGGACACTCGGGGCGTACGAGCAGTACTTC.

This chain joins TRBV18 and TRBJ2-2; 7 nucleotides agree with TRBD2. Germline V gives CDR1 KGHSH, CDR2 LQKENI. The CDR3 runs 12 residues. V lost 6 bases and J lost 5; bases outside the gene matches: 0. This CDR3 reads CASSRGTGELFF. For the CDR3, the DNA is TGTGCCAGCTCGCGGGGGACCGGGGAGCTGTTTTTT. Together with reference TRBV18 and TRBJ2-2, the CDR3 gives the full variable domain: NAGVMQNPRHLVRRRGQEARLRCSPMKGHSHVYWYRQLPEEGLKFMVYLQKENIIDESGMPKERFSAEFPKEGPSILRIQQVVRGDSAAYFCASSRGTGELFFGEGSRLTVL.

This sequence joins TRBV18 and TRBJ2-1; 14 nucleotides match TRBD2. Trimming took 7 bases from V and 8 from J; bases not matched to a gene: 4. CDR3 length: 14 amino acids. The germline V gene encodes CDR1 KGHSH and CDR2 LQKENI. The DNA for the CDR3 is TGTGCCAGCTTCGGGACTAGCGGGAGATATGAGCAGTTCTTC. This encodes CASFGTSGRYEQFF.